A selection of T cell receptor beta chains follows, all from one sample in a study of PD-L1 blockade in urothelial cancer. The data were produced by immunoSEQ multiplex PCR, yet TCRdb's version contains in-frame clones alone and is incomplete. The sample records under 95,000 clones, 70% to 90% being singletons. The sample consisted of PBMCs, taken around atezolizumab (anti-PD-L1) treatment. These receptors came from a man aged 60 to 69 with urothelial cancer. CDR3s include the opening cysteine and the closing phenylalanine or tryptophan. A D gene is named only where the DNA matches it firmly. Not every row has a clone size; where given, it reads once, few, many or a size class.

v_gene	abundance	d_gene	j_gene	CDR3aa	CDR3nt
TRBV6-1	NA	NA	TRBJ2-7	CASSDTGSSYEQYF	TGTGCCAGCAGTGATACGGGGAGCTCCTACGAGCAGTACTTC
TRBV9	few	TRBD1	TRBJ1-5	CASSVTGESNQPQHF	TGTGCCAGCAGCGTCACAGGGGAAAGCAATCAGCCCCAGCATTTT
TRBV6-1	NA	NA	TRBJ1-5	CASSEKPQPQHF	TGTGCCAGCAGTGAAAAGCCTCAGCCCCAGCATTTT
TRBV5-1	NA	NA	TRBJ2-7	CASSVITGSSYEQYF	TGCGCCAGCAGCGTAATAACAGGGAGCTCCTACGAGCAGTACTTC
TRBV5-6	NA	NA	TRBJ2-5	CASSFGHETQYF	TGTGCCAGCAGCTTTGGGCATGAGACCCAGTACTTC
TRBV27	NA	NA	TRBJ2-7	CASSFTVLGPYEQYF	TGTGCCAGCAGTTTTACGGTTTTGGGCCCCTACGAGCAGTACTTC
TRBV11-3	NA	TRBD1	TRBJ1-1	CASSLGQVAEAFF	TGTGCCAGCAGCCTCGGACAGGTCGCTGAAGCTTTCTTT
TRBV18	once	NA	TRBJ1-1	CASSLHILDMNTEAFF	TGTGCCAGCTCACTCCACATACTAGACATGAACACTGAAGCTTTCTTT
TRBV4-2	NA	TRBD1	TRBJ1-5	CASSQSRGGNQPQHF	TGTGCCAGCAGCCAAAGCAGGGGGGGCAATCAGCCCCAGCATTTT
TRBV23-1	NA	TRBD1	TRBJ2-7	CASSLPKGQGLSEQYF	TGCGCCAGCAGCCTTCCTAAGGGACAGGGTCTCTCGGAGCAGTACTTC
TRBV5-1	NA	NA	TRBJ2-3	CASSQQGDTQYF	TGCGCCAGCAGCCAACAGGGAGATACGCAGTATTTT
TRBV19	NA	NA	TRBJ1-4	CASTPGDSTGEKLFF	TGTGCCAGTACCCCGGGGGATTCAACTGGTGAAAAACTGTTTTTT
TRBV7-2	NA	NA	TRBJ2-5	CASSLVGALQETQYF	TGTGCCAGCAGCTTAGTAGGGGCACTCCAAGAGACCCAGTACTTC
TRBV5-6	few	TRBD1	TRBJ1-1	CASLRRGLVAFF	TGTGCCAGTCTACGAAGGGGGCTGGTAGCTTTCTTT
TRBV7-7	NA	NA	TRBJ2-2	CASSPRTDTNTGELFF	TGTGCTAGCAGCCCCCGGACAGACACTAACACCGGGGAGCTGTTTTTT
TRBV4-2	once	TRBD1	TRBJ1-2	CASSQELRTGKGYGYTF	TGTGCCAGCAGCCAAGAACTTCGGACAGGGAAAGGTTATGGCTACACCTTC
TRBV25-1	NA	TRBD1	TRBJ2-5	CASETGGMEETQYF	TGTGCCAGCGAGACAGGGGGCATGGAAGAGACCCAGTACTTC
TRBV7-2	NA	TRBD1	TRBJ2-3	CATGTGGIADTQYF	TGTGCCACAGGGACAGGGGGTATTGCAGATACGCAGTATTTT
TRBV6-5	once	TRBD1	TRBJ2-7	CASTPPGQGYYEQYF	TGTGCCAGCACCCCACCGGGACAGGGGTACTACGAGCAGTACTTC
TRBV19	NA	TRBD1	TRBJ2-7	CASSRGPGQGSYEQYF	TGTGCCAGTAGCAGAGGTCCGGGACAGGGATCCTACGAGCAGTACTTC
TRBV6-1	NA	NA	TRBJ2-2	CASSERRSGLNTGELFF	TGTGCCAGCAGTGAACGGAGAAGCGGGCTGAACACCGGGGAGCTGTTTTTT
TRBV14	NA	TRBD2	TRBJ2-1	CASRLAGAVNEQFF	TGTGCCAGCAGACTAGCGGGGGCGGTGAATGAGCAGTTCTTC
TRBV5-1	NA	NA	TRBJ1-2	CASSPGGTGNYGYTF	TGCGCCAGCAGCCCTGGGGGAACAGGGAACTATGGCTACACCTTC
TRBV2	few	NA	TRBJ2-2	CASSPDTGELFF	TGTGCCAGCAGCCCCGACACCGGGGAGCTGTTTTTT
TRBV18	NA	NA	TRBJ2-2	CASSQLNTGELFF	TGTGCCAGCTCACAACTAAACACCGGGGAGCTGTTTTTT
TRBV11-1	NA	TRBD2	TRBJ2-1	CASSQAGAGYNEQFF	TGTGCCAGCAGCCAAGCGGGAGCCGGTTACAATGAGCAGTTCTTC
TRBV10-2	NA	NA	TRBJ2-7	CASMDGSSYEQYF	TGCGCCAGCATGGACGGGAGCTCCTACGAGCAGTACTTC
TRBV6-5	NA	TRBD1	TRBJ1-2	CASSYRGPNYGYTF	TGTGCCAGCAGTTACAGGGGGCCTAACTATGGCTACACCTTC
TRBV18	NA	TRBD1	TRBJ1-5	CASSRETGGNQPQHF	TGTGCCAGCTCACGGGAGACAGGGGGTAATCAGCCCCAGCATTTT
TRBV14	NA	NA	TRBJ1-1	CASSLYSGGEAFF	TGTGCCAGCAGCCTATACTCAGGAGGTGAAGCTTTCTTT
TRBV7-9	NA	NA	TRBJ1-1	CASSFYREPARVGAFF	TGTGCCAGCAGTTTTTACAGGGAGCCTGCCCGGGTCGGAGCTTTCTTT
TRBV2	NA	TRBD1	TRBJ2-7	CASSGQGFYEQYF	TGTGCCAGCAGCGGACAGGGCTTCTACGAGCAGTACTTC
TRBV30	NA	NA	TRBJ1-2	CAWATANYGYTF	TGTGCCTGGGCGACAGCGAACTATGGCTACACCTTC
TRBV6-6	NA	NA	TRBJ1-1	CASSYTGNTEAFF	TGTGCCAGCAGTTATACAGGGAATACTGAAGCTTTCTTT
TRBV9	NA	TRBD2	TRBJ2-7	CASSYGGTSGTYEQYF	TGTGCCAGCAGCTACGGGGGAACTAGCGGAACATACGAGCAGTACTTC
TRBV6-1	NA	NA	TRBJ1-1	CASSAPFLGANTEAFF	TGTGCCAGCAGTGCCCCCTTCTTGGGAGCGAACACTGAAGCTTTCTTT
TRBV18	NA	NA	TRBJ2-3	CASSPLAGTDTQYF	TGTGCCAGCTCACCACTAGCGGGCACAGATACGCAGTATTTT
TRBV5-1	NA	NA	TRBJ1-1	CASSEGVNTEAFF	TGCGCCAGCAGCGAAGGAGTGAACACTGAAGCTTTCTTT
TRBV5-1	NA	NA	TRBJ2-7	CASSLVGRVDEQYF	TGCGCCAGCAGCTTGGTGGGCAGGGTGGACGAGCAGTACTTC